The T cell receptor beta chain under discussion was sequenced for a study of blood T cell repertoires in COVID-19. As for the study in general: Researchers got acute and convalescent COVID-19 samples from the United States, Italy and Spain.

This CDR3 is 15 amino acids long. Germline CDR1 and CDR2: LGHDT and YNNKEL (reference sequence). Trimming pared 1 base from V and 2 bases from J, leaving 9 bases between. Sequencing used immunoSEQ multiplex PCR; TCRdb keeps in-frame clones, though not all of them. The repertoire includes 45,000 to 70,000 clones, under 90% of them detected once, and under 30% sits in the top ten. Material for sequencing was peripheral blood. The receptor was derived from a woman over 75 with active or convalescent COVID-19. J is TRBJ1-3 and V is TRBV3-1 (or the pseudogene TRBV3-2); D remains ambiguous. The CDR3, as DNA: TGTGCCAGCAGCCAAGCCCAGGTCGCTGGAAACACCATATATTTT. It is translated as CASSQAQVAGNTIYF.